The table lists the clone carrying this T cell receptor (beta chain) with a few counts. Its antigen is unidentified. The data were obtained in a study of shared clonotypes between healthy human individuals. Study conclusions and caveats: A reduction in generation probabilities was seen for non-shared clonotypes relative to those shared by all four donors.

This table comes from immunoSEQ multiplex PCR, and its TCRdb copy is limited to in-frame clones, with some not included. Here the sample spans about 1 million clones, 65% to 80% being singletons. The CDR3 is made up of 14 amino acids. CDR1 MDHEN and CDR2 SYDVKM come from the germline V gene. Trimming left V 7 bases short and J 1 base short, with 13 bases between. V usage is TRBV28 and J usage is TRBJ1-2; TRBD1 might be the D (5 bases). The origin of this receptor is a man younger than 30 in good health. Sequencing input: memory CD4+ T cells sorted from blood. Subset: CD45RA-negative fraction. CDR3 loop: CASNLGGDNYGYTF. In DNA form, the CDR3 reads TGTGCCAGCAACCTGGGGGGGGATAACTATGGCTACACCTTC.